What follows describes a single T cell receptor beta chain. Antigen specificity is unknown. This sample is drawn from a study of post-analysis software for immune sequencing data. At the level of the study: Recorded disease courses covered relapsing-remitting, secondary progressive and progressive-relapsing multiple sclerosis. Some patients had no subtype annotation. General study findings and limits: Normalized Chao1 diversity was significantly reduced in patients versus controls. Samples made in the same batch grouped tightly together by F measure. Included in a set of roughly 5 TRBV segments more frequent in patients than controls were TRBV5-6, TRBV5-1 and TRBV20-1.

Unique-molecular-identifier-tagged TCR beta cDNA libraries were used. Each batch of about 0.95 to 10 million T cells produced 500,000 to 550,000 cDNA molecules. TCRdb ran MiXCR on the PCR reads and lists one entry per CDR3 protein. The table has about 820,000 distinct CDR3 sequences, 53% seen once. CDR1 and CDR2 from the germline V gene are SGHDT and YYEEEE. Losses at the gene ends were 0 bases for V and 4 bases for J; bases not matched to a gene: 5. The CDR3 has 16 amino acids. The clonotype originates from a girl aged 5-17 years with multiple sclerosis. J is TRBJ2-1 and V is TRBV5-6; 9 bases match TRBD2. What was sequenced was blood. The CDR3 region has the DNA TGTGCCAGCAGCTTGGACTTAGCGGGGGCTTACAATGAGCAGTTCTTC. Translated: CASSLDLAGAYNEQFF.